The next 29 T cell receptor beta chains were all read from a single sample in a study of blood T cell repertoires in COVID-19. Clones were read by immunoSEQ multiplex PCR, and TCRdb kept only the in-frame ones, dropping some. The profile shows more than 70,000 clones, about 80% of them singletons. The sequenced sample consisted of peripheral blood. The receptors were gathered from a woman aged 70-85 years with acute or convalescent COVID-19.

This clone appeared a single time. The rearrangement joins TRBV12-3 or TRBV12-4 to TRBJ2-1; unclear D gene. The V gene lost 5 bases and the J gene lost 3 bases, with 8 bases spanning the gap. The CDR3 length is 13 residues. CDR3 DNA: TGTGCCAGCAGTCCCCGGGTCTACAATGAGCAGTTCTTC. The encoded protein is CASSPRVYNEQFF.

A few counts support this clone. The CDR3 loop is CASSLGFGGASTDTQYF. As DNA, the CDR3 is TGTGCCAGCAGCTTAGGCTTTGGAGGAGCGAGCACAGATACGCAGTATTTT. The J gene is TRBJ2-3, the V gene TRBV7-2, with a weak D call TRBD2 (5 bases). V lost 1 base to trimming and J lost 0 bases, with 14 bases between them. CDR1 is SGHTA, CDR2 FQGNSA, per germline. The CDR3 is made up of 17 amino acids. Variable domain in full (rest from reference TRBV7-2 and TRBJ2-3): GAGVSQSPSNKVTEKGKDVELRCDPISGHTALYWYRQSLGQGLEFLIYFQGNSAPDKSGLPSDRFSAERTGGSVSTLTIQRTQQEDSAVYLCASSLGFGGASTDTQYFGPGTRLTVL.

This rearrangement joins TRBV3-1 (or the pseudogene TRBV3-2) to TRBJ2-2; 9 bases match TRBD2. V gave up 4 bases and J gave up 1 base; unmatched junction bases: 7. The CDR3 runs to 17 residues. In germline, CDR1 is LGHDT, CDR2 YNNKEL (reference sequence). CDR3 loop: CASSPKIAGVNTGELFF. CDR3 sequence (DNA): TGTGCCAGCAGCCCTAAGATAGCGGGAGTGAACACCGGGGAGCTGTTTTTT.

The V gene is TRBV5-8, the J gene TRBJ2-3; D unresolved. CDR1 and CDR2 (germline): SGHTS, YDEGEE. The CDR3 is made up of 14 amino acids. Deletions cut 0 bases from V and 0 bases from J, with 5 bases between. The CDR3 here is CASSLATSTDTQYF. CDR3 bases: TGTGCCAGCAGCTTGGCCACTAGCACAGATACGCAGTATTTT.

The chain couples TRBV7-9 to TRBJ2-7; D gene ambiguous. In germline, CDR1 is SEHNR, CDR2 FQNEAQ (reference sequence). The CDR3 is 14 residues long. Trimming removed 3 bases from V and 2 bases from J, with 11 bases in between. CDR3 bases: TGTGCCAGCAGCTTCCTGACACCCCCCTACGAGCAGTACTTC. This gives the protein CASSFLTPPYEQYF.

CDR3 nucleotide sequence: TGCGCCAGCAGCGGCGGACACCGCACAGATACGCAGTATTTT. Translated: CASSGGHRTDTQYF. The gene calls are TRBV5-1 and TRBJ2-3; D may be TRBD1 (5 bases). This CDR3 is 14 amino acids long. The V end was cut by 4 bases, the J end by 1 base, with 10 bases between. Germline V gene data show CDR1 as SGHRS and CDR2 as YFSETQ. Based on the CDR3 plus reference TRBV5-1 and TRBJ2-3, the full variable domain is KAGVTQTPRYLIKTRGQQVTLSCSPISGHRSVSWYQQTPGQGLQFLFEYFSETQRNKGNFPGRFSGRQFSNSRSEMNVSTLELGDSALYLCASSGGHRTDTQYFGPGTRLTVL.

CDR3 DNA: TGTGCCAGTAACGGGGGGGGCAATCAGCCCCAGCATTTT. This codes for CASNGGGNQPQHF. The chain recombines TRBV19 with TRBJ1-5, with D perhaps matching TRBD1 (5 bases). Germline V gene data show CDR1 as LNHDA and CDR2 as SQIVND (reference sequence). The V end lost 7 bases, the J end lost 2 bases, and 9 bases lay between the germline ends. The CDR3 sequence is 13 residues long.

This clone was found once. The chain combines TRBV30 with TRBJ1-2; TRBD1 matches 9 bases. V was clipped by 6 bases and J by 5 bases; unmatched bases: 7. This CDR3 has 13 residues. CDR1 is GTSNPN, CDR2 SVGIG, per germline (reference sequence). CDR3 nucleotide sequence: TGTGCCTGCCCCGGGACAGGGATTTATGGCTACACCTTC. This encodes CACPGTGIYGYTF.

This clone has a single count. This chain connects TRBV12-2 to TRBJ2-3; TRBD2 was called by the table and not checked on the DNA. TRBV12-2 is flagged as a pseudogene. The CDR3 covers 16 residues. This CDR3 is CASRLEREGLKDTQYF. The DNA for the CDR3 is TGTGCAAGTCGCTTAGAGCGGGAGGGCCTGAAAGATACGCAGTATTTT.

CDR3 DNA: TGTGCCATCAGTGAGTCGGGCGGGAGGGCCAGTAATGAGCAGTTCTTC. Amino acid sequence: CAISESGGRASNEQFF. The chain has TRBV10-3 and TRBJ2-1; 9 bases align to TRBD2. CDR3 size: 16 residues. Trimming removed 0 bases from V and 7 bases from J; junction bases left unmatched: 7. Germline-derived CDR1 and CDR2 are ENHRY and SYGVKD.

The V gene is TRBV24-1, the J gene TRBJ2-2; 9 positions match TRBD1. After removal of 2 bases from V and 3 bases from J, the junction contained 9 bases not matched to a gene. Germline-derived CDR1 and CDR2 are KGHDR and SFDVKD. CDR3 length equals 18 residues. Here the CDR3 reads CATSDSGPGQGYTGELFF. CDR3 coding DNA: TGTGCCACCAGTGATTCTGGACCGGGACAGGGCTACACCGGGGAGCTGTTTTTT.

This clone was detected a few times. This chain connects TRBV29-1 to TRBJ1-1; 9 bases are shared with TRBD1. Germline CDR1 SQVTM, CDR2 ANQGSEA. J lost 0 bases, V lost 7 bases, and 3 bases had no gene match. The CDR3 is 13 amino acids. CDR3 region: CSGGQGMNTEAFF. CDR3 coding DNA: TGCAGCGGAGGACAGGGGATGAACACTGAAGCTTTCTTT. Using reference TRBV29-1 and TRBJ1-1 for the parts outside the CDR3, the full variable domain is SAVISQKPSRDICQRGTSLTIQCQVDSQVTMMFWYRQQPGQSLTLIATANQGSEATYESGFVIDKFPISRPNLTFSTLTVSNMSPEDSSIYLCSGGQGMNTEAFFGQGTRLTVV.

Written as DNA, the CDR3 is TGTGCCAGCAGCTTAGATAGCGGGGGGGCGACGGATACGCAGTATTTT. This codes for CASSLDSGGATDTQYF. This chain uses TRBV7-2 with TRBJ2-3, with TRBD2 identical over 11 bases. This CDR3 has 16 residues. V lost 1 base, J lost 6 bases, and 6 bases stayed unmatched. Looked up from germline, CDR1 is SGHTA and CDR2 is FQGNSA.

V gene TRBV28 combines with J gene TRBJ1-5; 7 nucleotides match TRBD1. The junction had 7 bases not matched to a gene; V was cut back by 4 bases and J by 4 bases. The CDR3 contains 15 residues. The germline gives CDR1 MDHEN, CDR2 SYDVKM. The CDR3, as DNA: TGTGCCAGCAGTTACGCGGGACAGACAAATCAGCCCCAGCATTTT. Protein: CASSYAGQTNQPQHF.

The chain has TRBV12-3 or TRBV12-4 and TRBJ1-3; D might be TRBD1 (6 bases). The CDR3 loop spans 11 amino acids. V was cut by 8 bases and J by 4 bases, with 6 bases left in between. The CDR3 DNA sequence: TGTGCCAGCGGACAGGGAAACACCATATATTTT. This codes for CASGQGNTIYF.

The J gene is TRBJ2-1, the V gene TRBV2; 8 nucleotides line up with TRBD2. CDR1 is SNHLY, CDR2 FYNNEI, per germline. The CDR3 length is 17 residues. The V gene end was trimmed by 0 bases and the J gene end by 1 base; junction bases not matched to a gene: 5. The CDR3 loop reads CASSEASSGFSYNEQFF. Written as DNA, the CDR3 is TGTGCCAGCAGTGAAGCGTCTAGCGGGTTTTCCTACAATGAGCAGTTCTTC.

CDR3: CASRGQTGELFF. CDR3 nucleotides: TGTGCCAGCAGGGGACAGACCGGGGAGCTGTTTTTT. The rearrangement joins TRBV7-2 to TRBJ2-2, with TRBD1 identical over 7 bases. V was pared by 6 bases and J by 5 bases, with 0 bases of the junction left unmatched. Germline V gives CDR1 SGHTA, CDR2 FQGNSA. This CDR3 region has 12 residues.

The chain recombines TRBV21-1 with TRBJ1-2. TRBV21-1 is a recognized pseudogene. The CDR3 totals 14 residues. CDR3 nucleotide sequence: TGTGCCAGCAGCAAACGGGAGATGGACTATGGCTACACCTTC. It translates to CASSKREMDYGYTF.

This clone was seen only a few times. The rearrangement uses TRBV12-3 or TRBV12-4 and TRBJ1-2; no firm D call. V was trimmed by 3 bases and J by 5 bases, leaving 10 bases between them. The CDR3 runs 13 residues. CDR3 nucleotide sequence: TGTGCCAGCAGTTTCGGGGTTTGGTATGGCTACACCTTC. Its protein product is CASSFGVWYGYTF.

The chain uses TRBV5-4 and TRBJ1-2; D possibly corresponds to TRBD1 (5 bases). Trimming removed 1 base from V and 4 bases from J, with 14 bases in between. Germline CDR1 reads SGHNT; CDR2 reads YYREEE (reference sequence). CDR3 length: 15 amino acids. CDR3 nucleotide sequence: TGTGCCAGCAGCTTGCCCGGGGGGGACGGCTATGGCTACACCTTC. The encoded protein is CASSLPGGDGYGYTF.

The rearrangement links TRBV19 to TRBJ2-1; 14 nucleotides match TRBD2. V was clipped by 9 bases and J by 2 bases; unmatched bases: 6. This CDR3 has 16 residues. The V gene's germline CDR1 is LNHDA and CDR2 SQIVND (reference sequence). The CDR3 is CASRTSGRFAYNEQFF. In DNA form, the CDR3 reads TGTGCCAGCAGGACTAGCGGGAGGTTCGCCTACAATGAGCAGTTCTTC.

The V and J genes are TRBV6-6 and TRBJ1-5; TRBD1 might be the D (5 bases). Trimming cost V 7 bases and J 3 bases, with 13 bases left between them. Per germline, CDR1 MNHNY and CDR2 SVGAGI (reference sequence). The CDR3 consists of 14 residues. The CDR3 DNA reads TGTGCCAGCACAGGGAAGATTCTCAATCAGCCCCAGCATTTT. Translation: CASTGKILNQPQHF.

The chain joins TRBV7-9 to TRBJ2-1; D perhaps matches TRBD1 (6 bases). Trimming removed 3 bases at V and 0 bases at J, with 12 bases between. Germline CDR1 is SEHNR and CDR2 is FQNEAQ (reference sequence). The CDR3 is made up of 16 amino acids. As DNA, the CDR3 is TGTGCCAGCAGCTTTACAGGGTTGAGCTCCTACAATGAGCAGTTCTTC. Translation: CASSFTGLSSYNEQFF.

This rearrangement joins TRBV2 to TRBJ1-2, with D possibly matching TRBD1 (5 bases). The V gene's germline CDR1 is SNHLY and CDR2 FYNNEI. The CDR3 consists of 14 residues. Trimming stripped 7 bases from V and 0 bases from J, with 12 bases between. CDR3 sequence (DNA): TGTGCCAGCAAAAGGACACCCGCTAACTATGGCTACACCTTC. This codes for CASKRTPANYGYTF.

The gene calls are TRBV5-1 and TRBJ2-7, with TRBD2 matching over 8 bases. In germline, CDR1 is SGHRS, CDR2 YFSETQ. This CDR3 is built from 14 residues. The junction had 1 base not matched to a gene; V was cut back by 2 bases and J by 0 bases. The CDR3 DNA reads TGCGCCAGCAGCTTCGGGGGGGACTCCTACGAGCAGTACTTC. Amino acid sequence: CASSFGGDSYEQYF.

The chain links TRBV29-1 to TRBJ2-7; D is possibly TRBD2 (6 bases). Germline V lookup: CDR1 SQVTM, CDR2 ANQGSEA. This CDR3 has 15 amino acids. Trimming shortened V by 3 bases and J by 2 bases, and 17 bases separated the two germline ends. As DNA, the CDR3 is TGCAGCGTTGACGGTGTGGGAGGCCGCACCTACGAGCAGTACTTC. Protein product: CSVDGVGGRTYEQYF.

The chain joins TRBV4-2 to TRBJ2-2, with D possibly matching TRBD1 (6 bases). This CDR3 comprises 16 residues. Trimming left V 5 bases short and J 0 bases short, with 13 bases between. CDR1 is LGHNA, CDR2 YNFKEQ, per germline. CDR3 amino acids: CASSNPDRSNTGELFF. The CDR3 region has the DNA TGTGCCAGCAGCAACCCGGACAGATCGAACACCGGGGAGCTGTTTTTT.

This clone showed up just once. This chain connects TRBV29-1 to TRBJ2-5; D might be TRBD1 (7 bases). Trimming removed 7 bases from V and 6 bases from J, with 21 bases in between. There are 14 residues in the CDR3. Germline V CDR1 and CDR2: SQVTM, ANQGSEA. DNA for the CDR3: TGCAGCGGGGGCGACAGGGTCGGGGGAAAGACCCAGTACTTC. It codes for CSGGDRVGGKTQYF.

The V gene is TRBV10-3, the J gene TRBJ1-1; TRBD1 matches 11 bases. Trimming at V came to 5 bases and at J to 5 bases, leaving 4 bases not matched to a gene. Germline V gene data show CDR1 as ENHRY and CDR2 as SYGVKD. CDR3 length: 14 residues. This CDR3 reads CAISKDRGQTEAFF. CDR3 DNA: TGTGCCATCAGTAAGGACAGGGGGCAAACTGAAGCTTTCTTT.